Following are 7 T cell receptor beta chains from one sample sequenced in a study of shared clonotypes between healthy human individuals. Sequencing was performed with immunoSEQ multiplex PCR; in TCRdb, only in-frame clones are kept and a portion is missing. The data hold 2,500,000 or so clones, with around nine tenths observed a single time. Sequencing used naive CD4+ T cells sorted from blood. Subset indicated: CD45RA+ positively selected. The origin of the receptors is a man aged 18 to 29 in good health.

V usage is TRBV19 and J usage is TRBJ2-2, with 9 bases fitting TRBD1. J lost 0 bases, V lost 4 bases, and 3 bases had no gene match. Germline V gives CDR1 LNHDA, CDR2 SQIVND (reference sequence). This CDR3 is 16 amino acids long. This CDR3 is CASSTTGGANTGELFF. CDR3 DNA sequence: TGTGCCAGTAGTACCACAGGGGGCGCGAACACCGGGGAGCTGTTTTTT.

The chain uses TRBV6-6 and TRBJ1-1; D possibly corresponds to TRBD1 (6 bases). In germline, CDR1 is MNHNY, CDR2 SVGAGI (reference sequence). This CDR3 region has 15 residues. The germline V and J ends were trimmed by 7 bases and 0 bases, with 15 bases remaining between them. DNA for the CDR3: TGTGCCAGCACAGGGGTGGTGACAATGAACACTGAAGCTTTCTTT. This sequence encodes CASTGVVTMNTEAFF.

V is TRBV6-6 and J is TRBJ2-5, with 8 bases fitting TRBD1. Germline CDR1 and CDR2: MNHNY and SVGAGI (reference sequence). The CDR3 is 14 residues long. V lost 3 bases, J lost 2 bases, and 2 bases stayed unmatched. The chain's CDR3 is CASSYNRGQETQYF. CDR3 coding DNA: TGTGCCAGCAGTTATAACAGGGGGCAAGAGACCCAGTACTTC.

This clone appeared once. The genes are TRBV4-1 and TRBJ2-3, with 9 bases matching TRBD2. This CDR3 has 16 residues. With V trimmed by 1 base and J by 5 bases, 7 bases remained unmatched. Germline loops: CDR1 MGHRA, CDR2 YSYEKL. The CDR3 region has the DNA TGCGCCAGCAGCCAAGCCCAGCGGGAGGCGGTAGATACGCAGTATTTT. Translated: CASSQAQREAVDTQYF.

The chain links TRBV5-1 to TRBJ1-2, with D perhaps matching TRBD1 (5 bases). The V gene's germline CDR1 is SGHRS and CDR2 YFSETQ. The V and J ends lost 6 bases and 5 bases respectively, with 14 bases between them. The CDR3 has 13 residues. The CDR3 sequence is CASTWGSGYGYTF. CDR3 DNA sequence: TGCGCCAGCACGTGGGGCTCAGGGTATGGCTACACCTTC.

The genes are TRBV5-4 and TRBJ1-2; 7 bases align to TRBD1. Germline V gene lookup returns CDR1 SGHNT and CDR2 YYREEE (reference sequence). J lost 2 bases, V lost 9 bases, and 7 bases had no gene match. The CDR3 runs to 13 residues. The DNA for the CDR3 is TGTGCCACCACCAAGACAGGGAACTATGGCTACACCTTC. Its protein is CATTKTGNYGYTF.

The V call is TRBV18, the J call TRBJ2-3, with TRBD1 matching 7 bases. V lost 2 bases and J lost 5; bases outside the gene matches: 1. The CDR3 length is 13 residues. Germline V gene data show CDR1 as KGHSH and CDR2 as LQKENI. CDR3 in DNA: TGTGCCAGCTCACCATACAGGGGAGATACGCAGTATTTT. It is translated as CASSPYRGDTQYF.